This entry lists 22 T cell receptor beta chains sequenced from one sample in a study of OX40 agonist ivuxolimab in advanced cancers. Clones were read by immunoSEQ multiplex PCR, and TCRdb kept only the in-frame ones, dropping some. Counted here are 77,000 or so clones, about 91% occurring once; the ten biggest clones make up roughly an eighth. The material sequenced was CD4+ or CD8+ T cells sorted from blood, taken in a trial of the OX40 agonist ivuxolimab. All receptors derive from an adult with an advanced solid tumor such as melanoma, head and neck, liver or kidney cancer.

This clone was observed once. The rearrangement uses TRBV21-1 and TRBJ1-5. TRBV21-1 is noted as a pseudogene. This CDR3 spans 14 amino acids. CDR3 coding DNA: TGTGCCAGCAGCAAAGAGCCAACGAATCAGCCCCAGCATTTT. Protein sequence: CASSKEPTNQPQHF.

This chain joins TRBV15 and TRBJ1-1; a possible D gene is TRBD1 (6 bases). This CDR3 contains 13 residues. Trimming removed 8 bases at V and 5 bases at J, with 15 bases between. In germline, CDR1 is LNHNV, CDR2 YYDKDF (reference sequence). The CDR3 is CATVTGTKTEAFF. For the CDR3, the DNA is TGTGCCACCGTTACCGGGACAAAAACTGAAGCTTTCTTT.

The chain combines TRBV10-3 with TRBJ1-1; D gene uncertain. The CDR3 is 13 residues long. The germline V gene has CDR1 ENHRY and CDR2 SYGVKD. V lost 0 bases and J lost 4, with 6 bases in between. CDR3 in DNA: TGTGCCATCAGTGAGTCGACTGTCACTGAAGCTTTCTTT. Encoded protein: CAISESTVTEAFF.

The chain recombines TRBV11-2 with TRBJ1-1; no clear D gene. CDR3 length equals 13 residues. V lost 3 bases and J lost 6, with 11 bases in between. CDR1 SGHAT and CDR2 FQNNGV come from the germline V gene. CDR3 coding DNA: TGTGCCAGCAGCTTGGAATTAGCCGCTGAAGCTTTCTTT. This codes for CASSLELAAEAFF.

The chain is built from TRBV4-2 and TRBJ1-3; D gene unclear. Trimming pared 3 bases from V and 0 bases from J, leaving 12 bases between. The V gene's germline CDR1 is LGHNA and CDR2 YNFKEQ. The CDR3 runs to 16 residues. This chain's CDR3 is CASSQSTGFSGNTIYF. The CDR3 region has the DNA TGTGCCAGCAGCCAGAGTACTGGGTTCTCTGGAAACACCATATATTTT.

The rearrangement links TRBV5-1 to TRBJ2-7; D perhaps matches TRBD1 (5 bases). The CDR3 spans 13 residues. CDR1 and CDR2 from the germline V gene are SGHRS and YFSETQ. V lost 7 bases, J lost 5 bases, and 16 bases lay in between. CDR3 protein: CASSRGPQDEQYF. The CDR3 nucleotides read TGCGCCAGCTCAAGGGGCCCTCAAGACGAGCAGTACTTC.

Only a few counts were recorded for this clone. The V call is TRBV7-9, the J call TRBJ1-2; no clear D. The CDR3 covers 13 residues. The V gene's germline CDR1 is SEHNR and CDR2 FQNEAQ (reference sequence). Trimming cost V 3 bases and J 6 bases, with 11 bases left between them. The CDR3 region has the DNA TGTGCCAGCAGCTTCGGTATAGGGCATGGCTACACCTTC. Amino acids: CASSFGIGHGYTF.

This sequence joins TRBV7-2 and TRBJ1-1; 8 nucleotides line up with TRBD1. Germline CDR1 SGHTA, CDR2 FQGNSA. J gave up 3 bases and V 6 bases, and 6 bases lay outside the gene matches. This CDR3 spans 14 amino acids. The CDR3 DNA is TGTGCCAGCAGACCTCGACAGGGGCACACTGAAGCTTTCTTT. Its translation is CASRPRQGHTEAFF.

The V gene is TRBV7-2, the J gene TRBJ2-7, with unresolved D. The CDR3 totals 11 residues. CDR1 and CDR2 (germline): SGHTA, FQGNSA. The CDR3 DNA reads TGTGCTTCCTCCCCATCCTACGAGCAGTACTTC. The encoded protein is CASSPSYEQYF. The variable domain in full, completed from reference TRBV7-2 and TRBJ2-7, reads GAGVSQSPSNKVTEKGKDVELRCDPISGHTALYWYRQSLGQGLEFLIYFQGNSAPDKSGLPSDRFSAERTGGSVSTLTIQRTQQEDSAVYLCASSPSYEQYFGPGTRLTVT.

This sequence joins TRBV28 and TRBJ2-5; no firm D call. The CDR3 spans 10 residues. Trimming pared 8 bases from V and 5 bases from J, leaving 6 bases between. The germline V gene has CDR1 MDHEN and CDR2 SYDVKM. The CDR3 region is CASRRETQYF. CDR3 nucleotides: TGTGCCAGCCGCCGGGAGACCCAGTACTTC.

CDR3 sequence reads: CASSLELAGGPRDEQFF. The DNA of the CDR3 is TGCGCCAGCAGCTTGGAACTAGCGGGGGGGCCGAGGGATGAGCAGTTCTTC. The genes are TRBV5-1 and TRBJ2-1, with 13 nucleotides matching TRBD2. The CDR3 spans 17 residues. Germline CDR1 and CDR2: SGHRS and YFSETQ. With V trimmed by 0 bases and J by 8 bases, 8 bases remained unmatched.

The V call is TRBV10-3, the J call TRBJ1-5; no firm D call. CDR3 length: 13 amino acids. The V end lost 4 bases, the J end lost 8 bases, and 12 bases lay between the germline ends. The germline V gene encodes CDR1 ENHRY and CDR2 SYGVKD. CDR3 protein: CAISGRSEEPQHF. CDR3 bases: TGTGCCATCAGTGGACGGAGCGAGGAGCCCCAGCATTTT.

This sequence joins TRBV5-5 and TRBJ2-3; no reliable D call. V was cut by 1 base and J by 2 bases, with 8 bases left in between. The length of the CDR3 is 14 residues. Germline CDR1 SGHKS, CDR2 YYEKEE (reference sequence). Here the CDR3 DNA reads TGTGCCAGCAGCTTGCACACACCCACAGATACGCAGTATTTT. It is translated as CASSLHTPTDTQYF. Together with reference TRBV5-5 and TRBJ2-3, the CDR3 gives the full variable domain: DAGVTQSPTHLIKTRGQQVTLRCSPISGHKSVSWYQQVLGQGPQFIFQYYEKEERGRGNFPDRFSARQFPNYSSELNVNALLLGDSALYLCASSLHTPTDTQYFGPGTRLTVL.

The V gene is TRBV4-1, the J gene TRBJ2-1, with a tentative D call TRBD1 (5 bases). V lost 1 base and J lost 9, with 13 bases in between. This CDR3 spans 14 amino acids. Looked up from germline, CDR1 is MGHRA and CDR2 is YSYEKL. In nucleotides, the CDR3 is TGCGCCAGCAGCCAAGGGCAGGGTTTCAGTGAGCAGTTCTTC. This translates into CASSQGQGFSEQFF.

The rearrangement uses TRBV18 and TRBJ1-5, with 10 positions matching TRBD1. The ends lost 2 bases at V and 4 bases at J; junction bases unmatched: 2. The CDR3 contains 15 residues. Per the germline V gene, CDR1 is KGHSH and CDR2 is LQKENI. DNA for the CDR3: TGTGCCAGCTCACCAACGGGACAGGGGAATCAGCCCCAGCATTTT. Translating it yields CASSPTGQGNQPQHF.

CDR3: CASSLRLAGGRSYEQYF. CDR3 sequence (DNA): TGTGCCAGCAGTCTTAGACTAGCGGGAGGGAGGTCCTACGAGCAGTACTTC. The chain is built from TRBV27 and TRBJ2-7; 14 bases align to TRBD2. This CDR3 has 17 residues. V dropped 5 bases and J dropped 1; count of bases not matched to a gene: 7. CDR1 and CDR2 from the germline V gene are MNHEY and SMNVEV (reference sequence).

V gene TRBV7-3 combines with J gene TRBJ1-2; D remains unclear. Looked up from germline, CDR1 is SGHTA and CDR2 is FQGTGA. V was trimmed by 1 base and J by 7 bases, leaving 10 bases between them. The CDR3 extends over 13 amino acids. The chain's CDR3 is CASSLSPGGGYTF. Here the CDR3 DNA reads TGTGCCAGCAGCTTAAGCCCCGGCGGTGGCTACACCTTC.

The V gene is TRBV11-3, the J gene TRBJ1-2; no clear D. Looked up from germline, CDR1 is SGHNT and CDR2 is YENEEA. V was pared by 5 bases and J by 8 bases, with 27 bases between. This CDR3 has 17 residues. As DNA, the CDR3 is TGTGCCAGCAGCGTAGCCGACGGTGAGTCCTTCGCGGGAGGCTACACCTTC. Amino acids: CASSVADGESFAGGYTF.

This clone came up once. The chain employs TRBV5-4 and TRBJ1-1; 10 bases line up with TRBD1. With V trimmed by 4 bases and J by 4 bases, 4 bases remained unmatched. The CDR3 is 14 amino acids. The germline V gene encodes CDR1 SGHNT and CDR2 YYREEE (reference sequence). As DNA, the CDR3 is TGTGCCAGCAGCCCCGGGACAGGGGCCACTGAAGCTTTCTTT. It translates to CASSPGTGATEAFF.

In its sample, this clone was seen once. CDR3 sequence (DNA): TGTGCCAGCAGTTTATCCGGCTATGGCTACACCTTC. This encodes CASSLSGYGYTF. This chain links TRBV27 with TRBJ1-2; no reliable D call. Germline CDR1 is MNHEY and CDR2 is SMNVEV (reference sequence). This CDR3 contains 12 residues. V lost 0 bases to trimming and J lost 4 bases, with 3 bases between them.

The chain employs TRBV5-1 and TRBJ1-1; tentatively, D is TRBD1 (6 bases). The CDR3 covers 13 residues. Germline loops: CDR1 SGHRS, CDR2 YFSETQ. Trimming shortened V by 4 bases and J by 1 base, and 8 bases separated the two germline ends. DNA of the CDR3: TGCGCCAGCAGCATACAGGGGAACACTGAAGCTTTCTTT. It encodes CASSIQGNTEAFF.

J is TRBJ1-1 and V is TRBV5-1, with a tentative D call TRBD1 (5 bases). From germline, CDR1 is SGHRS and CDR2 YFSETQ. The CDR3 loop spans 16 amino acids. V lost 0 bases and J lost 7, with 19 bases in between. In DNA form, the CDR3 reads TGCGCCAGCAGCTTGGAGGGCAGGGTGGCTACTAGTGAAGCTTTCTTT. It translates to CASSLEGRVATSEAFF.